This T cell receptor (beta chain) is from a study of T cells in localized non-small cell lung cancer (TCRdb year 2020). Background on the whole study: T cell repertoires of 200 to 250 early-stage NSCLC patients were analyzed, with tumors being compared against uninvolved tumor-adjacent lungs. Of the NSCLC patients, about 130 were male and about a hundred were female, and the mean age was approximately 66 years. The cohort was made up of 200 to 250 treatment-naive NSCLC patients whose localized lung tumors had been resected. The full study reports these points: Higher T cell density in blood was associated with longer overall survival, whereas higher clonality in adjacent lung was associated with shorter survival. Because of the exploratory design, TCR variables were selected using unadjusted p-values without false-discovery rate correction. The highest T cell clonality was observed in uninvolved tumor-adjacent lung, where clonality exceeded that of tumor, suggesting that antigenic responses were more focused in uninvolved tumor-adjacent lung. Of the top 100 tumor clones, a median of roughly 53 were detected in paired uninvolved adjacent lung; about 28 were also among that lung's top 100. Because multi-region tumor sequencing was not performed, intratumor heterogeneity could not be ruled out.

At diagnosis, tumor, uninvolved tumor-adjacent lung and peripheral blood were collected and then preserved as a mix of FFPE and fresh-frozen material. For TCR repertoire profiling, blood samples were analyzed in the form of peripheral blood mononuclear cells. The germline V and J ends show losses of 6 bases and 8 bases respectively, and no gene match explains 21 bases of the junction. The germline V gene provides CDR1 SGHTA and CDR2 FQGNSA. The CDR3 goes from the cysteine to the phenylalanine over 18 residues. Of the read, only the CDR3 DNA is kept; its 54 bases are in frame from base 1. The immunoSEQ Assay was used to sequence TCR beta CDR3 regions from DNA. The study's own analysis went as follows. T cell density was computed as TCR beta template counts normalized to usable DNA estimated by amplifying housekeeping genes. The preseqR package was used to estimate richness by extrapolating to 400,000 templates for PBMC samples and to 120,000 templates for tissue samples. Clonality was defined by subtracting Pielou's evenness from one. Tissue-enriched TCRs were identified through differential abundance testing performed on productive amino-acid clonotypes, with a minimum total count of 5 and an alpha of 0.1. The Jaccard Index and the Morisita Overlap Index were used to measure repertoire overlap between compartments. GLIPH clustered TCR beta CDR3s with public tetramer-defined viral CDR3s; viral motifs required at least three viral sequences plus V-gene enrichment. TCRdb retrieved this table from immuneACCESS and kept in-frame rearrangements only. Not all clones are present; in checked studies, unresolved V genes account for under half, and no reason is known for the remainder. The V and J calls and clone size were taken over from that table, and D and trimming were inferred from the DNA. This sample gives 60,000 or so clones in total; 81% of them show up just once. The ten largest clones add up to less than 5.5% of the sample.

Remarks on this clone: Its recognized antigen is unknown. No quality values exist for individual bases; no much larger clone is one base distant.

Specimen: PBMCs, collected before any cancer treatment. The clonotype was recovered from a man between 35 and 75 years old with stage II lung adenocarcinoma. The sequence links TRBV7-2 to TRBJ2-1; TRBD2 matches 8 bases in the middle. In nucleotide form, the sequence is TGTGCCAGCAGTCCCCTATTGGGGGAGAAAGCGGGAGCCCATGAGCAGTTCTTC. Its protein product is CASSPLLGEKAGAHEQFF.